Following are 19 T cell receptor beta chains from one sample sequenced in a study of cytomegalovirus exposure and HLA in healthy donors. The PCR ran on 60 Vbeta and 13 Jbeta primers. The method was immunoSEQ multiplex PCR; TCRdb's version includes in-frame clones alone and lacks a portion of them. The sample has tens of thousands of clones; 85% to 95% are singletons. Source material: PBMCs. The receptors shown here come from a young woman in good health and CMV-seronegative.

The rearrangement links TRBV6-1 to TRBJ2-3; TRBD1 aligns across 10 bases. This CDR3 is built from 15 residues. Germline CDR1 and CDR2: MNHNS and SASEGT. Trimming at V came to 6 bases and at J to 6 bases, leaving 9 bases not matched to a gene. This CDR3 is CASRATGGPWDTQYF. CDR3 in DNA: TGTGCCAGCAGGGCGACAGGGGGCCCCTGGGATACGCAGTATTTT.

This chain uses TRBV4-3 with TRBJ2-1, with 9 positions matching TRBD2. With V trimmed by 4 bases and J by 4 bases, 8 bases remained unmatched. This CDR3 comprises 16 residues. The germline CDR1 and CDR2 sequences are LGHNA and YSLEER. The CDR3 DNA is TGCGCCAGCAGCCCCAGTCTAGCGGGGTTTTACAATGAGCAGTTCTTC. Translating gives CASSPSLAGFYNEQFF.

V is TRBV19 and J is TRBJ2-7; possibly TRBD1 for D (5 bases). Germline-derived CDR1 and CDR2 are LNHDA and SQIVND (reference sequence). The V end lost 5 bases, the J end lost 7 bases, and 18 bases lay between the germline ends. There are 14 residues in the CDR3. The CDR3 DNA is TGTGCCAGTAGTGTGGACACGCGAGGATGGGAGCAGTACTTC. This codes for CASSVDTRGWEQYF.

This chain connects TRBV1 to TRBJ1-2; TRBD1 reflects the table's D call only, with no check against the DNA. TRBV1 is a pseudogene segment. The CDR3 has 16 residues. Written as DNA, the CDR3 is TGCACCAGCAGCCACCGACAGATAACGCGCCACTATGGCTACACCTTC. Translating it yields CTSSHRQITRHYGYTF.

The chain uses TRBV6-5 and TRBJ1-5; 8 positions match TRBD1. Germline V gene lookup returns CDR1 MNHEY and CDR2 SVGAGI. Losses at the gene ends were 2 bases for V and 6 bases for J; bases not matched to a gene: 3. The CDR3 runs to 14 residues. The CDR3 DNA follows: TGTGCCAGCAGTTACGCAGGGGGCGGTCAGCCCCAGCATTTT. Translated: CASSYAGGGQPQHF.

This sequence joins TRBV5-8 and TRBJ2-7, with no clear D. Between the trimmed V and J ends, which lost 3 bases and 4 bases, there was a span of 5 bases. The germline CDR1 and CDR2 sequences are SGHTS and YDEGEE. The CDR3 contains 11 residues. The chain's CDR3 is CASSSFYEQYF. The CDR3 nucleotides read TGTGCCAGCAGCTCCTTTTACGAGCAGTACTTC.

The genes are TRBV7-2 and TRBJ2-7; 9 nucleotides agree with TRBD2. The CDR3 length is 14 residues. Germline assignment: CDR1 SGHTA and CDR2 FQGNSA. J was trimmed by 4 bases and V by 2 bases; bases with no gene match: 3. DNA of the CDR3: TGTGCCAGCAGCTTAAGACTAGCGGTTTACGAGCAGTACTTC. Translating it yields CASSLRLAVYEQYF.

V gene TRBV6-5 combines with J gene TRBJ1-2; 7 positions match TRBD1. V dropped 4 bases and J dropped 5; count of bases not matched to a gene: 10. Germline CDR1 reads MNHEY; CDR2 reads SVGAGI. This CDR3 contains 15 residues. CDR3 sequence: CASSSTGASGYGYTF. The CDR3 bases are TGTGCCAGCAGTTCTACAGGGGCCTCCGGTTATGGCTACACCTTC.

This clone was picked up one time. The J gene is TRBJ2-6, the V gene TRBV7-8; D is perhaps TRBD1 (6 bases). Germline assignment: CDR1 SGHVS and CDR2 FQNEAQ. Trimming removed 5 bases from V and 0 bases from J, with 14 bases in between. The CDR3 length is 17 residues. Here the CDR3 reads CASSRKETGSGANVLTF. DNA of the CDR3: TGTGCCAGCAGCCGGAAAGAGACAGGCTCTGGGGCCAACGTCCTGACTTTC.

The chain combines TRBV2 with TRBJ2-7; weak D call: TRBD2 (6 bases). V was pared by 3 bases and J by 0 bases, with 12 bases between. The germline V gene encodes CDR1 SNHLY and CDR2 FYNNEI. This CDR3 has 15 amino acids. As DNA, the CDR3 is TGTGCCAGCAGTGAGGAGGGAGGTAGCTCCTACGAGCAGTACTTC. It is translated as CASSEEGGSSYEQYF.

J is TRBJ1-1 and V is TRBV27; no definite D call. This CDR3 has 18 residues. V dropped 0 bases and J dropped 4 bases, with 21 bases sitting between them. Germline CDR1 is MNHEY and CDR2 is SMNVEV (reference sequence). The CDR3 sequence: CASSLSILRDGDRTEAFF. Here the CDR3 DNA reads TGTGCCAGCAGTTTATCGATTTTGAGGGATGGAGATCGCACTGAAGCTTTCTTT.

The J gene is TRBJ2-1, the V gene TRBV9, with TRBD2 as a possible D gene (6 bases). The ends were cut back, 2 bases at V and 7 bases at J, with 16 bases in the middle. The CDR3 runs to 15 residues. Germline CDR1 is SGDLS and CDR2 is YYNGEE. This CDR3 is CASSVWAGRTNEQFF. CDR3 nucleotides: TGTGCCAGCAGCGTGTGGGCGGGAAGGACAAATGAGCAGTTCTTC.

The J gene is TRBJ1-5, the V gene TRBV7-6; D call uncertain. Trimming left V 5 bases short and J 3 bases short, with 5 bases between. The CDR3 has 12 residues. The germline V gene encodes CDR1 SGHVS and CDR2 FNYEAQ. In DNA form, the CDR3 reads TGTGCCAGCAGCGACACCAATCAGCCCCAGCATTTT. The encoded protein is CASSDTNQPQHF.

The gene calls are TRBV30 and TRBJ2-7, with 7 positions matching TRBD1. V lost 0 bases to trimming and J lost 2 bases; unmatched junction nucleotides: 7. CDR1 GTSNPN and CDR2 SVGIG come from the germline V gene (reference sequence). The CDR3 consists of 15 residues. The CDR3 is CAWSVGGQEPYEQYF. Here the CDR3 DNA reads TGTGCCTGGAGTGTAGGGGGCCAGGAACCCTACGAGCAGTACTTC.

The genes are TRBV2 and TRBJ1-1; 9 nucleotides line up with TRBD1. This CDR3 has 14 amino acids. Germline V gene data show CDR1 as SNHLY and CDR2 as FYNNEI. With 4 bases clipped from V and 5 bases from J, the junction kept 5 bases outside the gene matches. The CDR3 loop is CASSGYRGHTEAFF. DNA of the CDR3: TGTGCCAGCAGTGGCTACAGGGGGCATACTGAAGCTTTCTTT.

The V and J genes are TRBV6-1 and TRBJ2-1, with D tentatively TRBD2 (5 bases). Trimming removed 7 bases at V and 6 bases at J, with 16 bases between. Germline-derived CDR1 and CDR2 are MNHNS and SASEGT. There are 14 residues in the CDR3. The CDR3 DNA reads TGTGCCAGCATTTCAACTAGGTACGGCAATGAGCAGTTCTTC. Its translation is CASISTRYGNEQFF.

The V gene is TRBV28, the J gene TRBJ1-1, with a tentative D call TRBD1 (6 bases). Deletions cut 3 bases from V and 1 base from J, with 12 bases between. CDR1 is MDHEN, CDR2 SYDVKM, per germline. CDR3 length equals 15 residues. The CDR3 DNA reads as TGTGCCAGCAGTTTCAGGGGCGCAGGGAACACTGAAGCTTTCTTT. This translates into CASSFRGAGNTEAFF.

The genes are TRBV4-2 and TRBJ1-1, with 7 bases fitting TRBD1. This CDR3 has 16 residues. Germline V gene data show CDR1 as LGHNA and CDR2 as YNFKEQ. With 1 base clipped from V and 0 bases from J, the junction kept 5 bases outside the gene matches. CDR3: CASSQGTGTVNTEAFF. CDR3 DNA sequence: TGTGCCAGCAGCCAAGGTACCGGGACAGTGAACACTGAAGCTTTCTTT.

V is TRBV2 and J is TRBJ2-3; possibly TRBD1 for D (5 bases). The germline V gene encodes CDR1 SNHLY and CDR2 FYNNEI. With 3 bases removed from V and 5 bases from J, the gap between germline ends came to 12 bases. CDR3 length equals 14 residues. The CDR3 loop is CASSEGRAQDTQYF. As DNA, the CDR3 is TGTGCCAGCAGTGAGGGCAGGGCACAAGATACGCAGTATTTT.